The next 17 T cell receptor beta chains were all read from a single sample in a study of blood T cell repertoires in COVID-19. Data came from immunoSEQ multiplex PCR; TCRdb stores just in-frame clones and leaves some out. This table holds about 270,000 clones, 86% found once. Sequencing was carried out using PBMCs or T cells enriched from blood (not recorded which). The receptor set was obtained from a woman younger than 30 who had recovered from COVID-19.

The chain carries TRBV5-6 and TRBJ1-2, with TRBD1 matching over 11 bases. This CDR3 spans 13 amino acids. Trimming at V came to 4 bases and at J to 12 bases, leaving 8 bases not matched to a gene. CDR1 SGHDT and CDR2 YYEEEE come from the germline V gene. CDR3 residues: CASSGPGQGVNTF. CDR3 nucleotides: TGTGCCAGCAGCGGTCCGGGACAGGGGGTCAACACCTTC. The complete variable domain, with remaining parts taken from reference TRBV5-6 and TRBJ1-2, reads DAGVTQSPTHLIKTRGQQVTLRCSPKSGHDTVSWYQQALGQGPQFIFQYYEEEERQRGNFPDRFSGHQFPNYSSELNVNALLLGDSALYLCASSGPGQGVNTFGSGTRLTVV.

The CDR3 sequence is CASSGKHSMNTGELFF. In DNA, the CDR3 is TGTGCCAGCAGCGGTAAACACAGTATGAACACCGGGGAGCTGTTTTTT. J is TRBJ2-2 and V is TRBV5-6; D not certain. Trimming pared 4 bases from V and 1 base from J, leaving 14 bases between. The CDR3 contains 16 residues. Germline lookup yields CDR1 SGHDT and CDR2 YYEEEE.

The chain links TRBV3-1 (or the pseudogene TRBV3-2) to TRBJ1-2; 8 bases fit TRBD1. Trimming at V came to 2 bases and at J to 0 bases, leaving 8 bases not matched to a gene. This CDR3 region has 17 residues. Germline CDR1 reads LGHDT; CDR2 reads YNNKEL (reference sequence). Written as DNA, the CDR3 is TGTGCCAGCAGCCAACCAGCCGGGACAGGCTCTAACTATGGCTACACCTTC. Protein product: CASSQPAGTGSNYGYTF.

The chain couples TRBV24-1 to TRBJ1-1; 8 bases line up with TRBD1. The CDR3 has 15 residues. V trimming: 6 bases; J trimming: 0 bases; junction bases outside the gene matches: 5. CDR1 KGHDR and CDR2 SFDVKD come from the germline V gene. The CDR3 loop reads CATSSSGGMNTEAFF. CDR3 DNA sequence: TGTGCCACCAGTAGTTCAGGGGGCATGAACACTGAAGCTTTCTTT.

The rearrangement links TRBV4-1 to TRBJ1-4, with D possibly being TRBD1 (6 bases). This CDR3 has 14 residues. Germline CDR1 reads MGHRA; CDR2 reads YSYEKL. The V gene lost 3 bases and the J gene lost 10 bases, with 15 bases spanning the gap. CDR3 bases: TGCGCCAGCAGCCACCAGGGGTTTGTGGCAAAACTGTTTTTT. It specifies CASSHQGFVAKLFF.

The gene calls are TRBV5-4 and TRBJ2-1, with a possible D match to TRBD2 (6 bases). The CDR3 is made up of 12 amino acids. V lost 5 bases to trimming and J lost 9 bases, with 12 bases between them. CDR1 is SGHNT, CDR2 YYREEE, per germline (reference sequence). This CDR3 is CASRSRGTEQFF. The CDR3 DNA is TGTGCCAGCAGGTCCCGGGGGACTGAGCAGTTCTTC.

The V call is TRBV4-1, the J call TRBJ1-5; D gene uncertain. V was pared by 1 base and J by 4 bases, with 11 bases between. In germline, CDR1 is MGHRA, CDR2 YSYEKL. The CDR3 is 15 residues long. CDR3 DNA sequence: TGCGCCAGCAGCCAAGTTAGTACGGTTAATCAGCCCCAGCATTTT. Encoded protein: CASSQVSTVNQPQHF.

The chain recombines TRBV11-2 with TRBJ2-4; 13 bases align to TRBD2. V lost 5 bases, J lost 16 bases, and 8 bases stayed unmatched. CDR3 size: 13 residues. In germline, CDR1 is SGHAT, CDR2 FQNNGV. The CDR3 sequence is CASSPGLAGDIYF. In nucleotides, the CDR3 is TGTGCCAGCAGCCCTGGACTAGCGGGAGATATTTACTTC.

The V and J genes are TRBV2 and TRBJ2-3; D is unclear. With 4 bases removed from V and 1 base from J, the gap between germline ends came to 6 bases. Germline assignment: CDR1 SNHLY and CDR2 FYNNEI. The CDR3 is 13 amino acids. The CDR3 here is CASSVIRTDTQYF. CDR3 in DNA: TGTGCCAGCAGTGTAATTCGCACAGATACGCAGTATTTT.

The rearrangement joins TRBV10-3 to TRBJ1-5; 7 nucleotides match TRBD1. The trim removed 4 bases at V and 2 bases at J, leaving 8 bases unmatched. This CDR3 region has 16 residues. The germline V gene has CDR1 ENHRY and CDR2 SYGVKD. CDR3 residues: CAISGQGGEGNQPQHF. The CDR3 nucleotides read TGTGCCATCAGTGGGCAAGGGGGCGAGGGCAATCAGCCCCAGCATTTT.

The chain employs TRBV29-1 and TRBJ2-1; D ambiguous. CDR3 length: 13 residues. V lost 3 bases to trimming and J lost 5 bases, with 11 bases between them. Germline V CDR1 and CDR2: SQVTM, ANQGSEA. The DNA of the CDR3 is TGCAGCGTTGAGGCAGGATTCGACAATGAGCAGTTCTTC. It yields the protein CSVEAGFDNEQFF.

CDR3 loop: CASSLDLGDTIYF. The CDR3 region has the DNA TGTGCCAGCAGCTTGGACCTGGGAGACACCATATATTTT. The chain carries TRBV5-4 and TRBJ1-3; D is unresolved. Germline CDR1 is SGHNT and CDR2 is YYREEE (reference sequence). V was shortened by 0 bases and J by 8 bases, with 9 bases between the two germline ends. The CDR3 totals 13 residues. The entire variable domain, with the rest obtained from reference TRBV5-4 and TRBJ1-3, is as follows: ETGVTQSPTHLIKTRGQQVTLRCSSQSGHNTVSWYQQALGQGPQFIFQYYREEENGRGNFPPRFSGLQFPNYSSELNVNALELDDSALYLCASSLDLGDTIYFGEGSWLTVV.

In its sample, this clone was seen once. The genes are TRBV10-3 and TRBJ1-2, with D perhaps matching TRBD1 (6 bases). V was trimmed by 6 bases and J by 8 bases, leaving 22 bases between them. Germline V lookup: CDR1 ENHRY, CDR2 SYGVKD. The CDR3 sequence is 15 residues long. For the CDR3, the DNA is TGTGCCATCAGCCCTCAGGCGGCAGGGGTGGACGGCTACACCTTC. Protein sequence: CAISPQAAGVDGYTF.

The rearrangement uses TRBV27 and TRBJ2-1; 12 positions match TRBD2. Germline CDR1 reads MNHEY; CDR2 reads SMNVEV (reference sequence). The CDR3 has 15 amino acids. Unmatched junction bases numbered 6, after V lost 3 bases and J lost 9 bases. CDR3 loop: CASSLGASGRVEQFF. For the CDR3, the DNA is TGTGCCAGCAGTTTGGGAGCTAGCGGGAGGGTTGAGCAGTTCTTC.

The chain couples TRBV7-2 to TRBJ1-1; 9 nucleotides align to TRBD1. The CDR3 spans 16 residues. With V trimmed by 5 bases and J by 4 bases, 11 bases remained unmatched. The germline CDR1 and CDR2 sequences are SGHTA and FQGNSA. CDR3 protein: CASSLWTGDLGTEAFF. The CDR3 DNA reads TGTGCCAGCAGCCTCTGGACAGGGGACCTGGGCACTGAAGCTTTCTTT. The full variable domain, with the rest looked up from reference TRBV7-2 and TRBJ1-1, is GAGVSQSPSNKVTEKGKDVELRCDPISGHTALYWYRQSLGQGLEFLIYFQGNSAPDKSGLPSDRFSAERTGGSVSTLTIQRTQQEDSAVYLCASSLWTGDLGTEAFFGQGTRLTVV.

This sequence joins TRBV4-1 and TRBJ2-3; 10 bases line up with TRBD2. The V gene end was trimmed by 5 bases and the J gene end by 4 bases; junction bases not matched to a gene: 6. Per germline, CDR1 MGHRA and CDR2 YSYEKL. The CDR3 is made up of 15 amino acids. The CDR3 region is CASSILAGTPDTQYF. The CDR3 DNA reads TGCGCCAGCAGCATACTAGCGGGAACTCCAGATACGCAGTATTTT.

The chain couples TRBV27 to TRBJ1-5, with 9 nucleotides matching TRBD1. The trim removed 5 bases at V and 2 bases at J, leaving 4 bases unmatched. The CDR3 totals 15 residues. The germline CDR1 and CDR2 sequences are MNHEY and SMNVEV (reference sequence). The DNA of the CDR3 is TGTGCCAGCAGTACAAGGACAGGGGGCAATCAGCCCCAGCATTTT. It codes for CASSTRTGGNQPQHF.